Each of the 5 T cell receptor beta chains below was sequenced from the same sample in a study of CD8 T cells in ankylosing spondylitis. TCRdb re-called the 5' RACE reads with MiXCR, one entry per CDR3 protein. This sample has roughly 35,000 distinct CDR3 sequences; under 15% occur once, and the top ten carry 32%. What was sequenced was synovial fluid, either unsorted or a sorted T cell fraction (not recorded which). The source is a male donor with ankylosing spondylitis.

V gene TRBV12-3 or TRBV12-4 combines with J gene TRBJ1-2; 7 nucleotides agree with TRBD1. There are 13 residues in the CDR3. Germline trimming cut 10 bases from V and 5 bases from J; bases unmatched to any gene: 10. CDR3: CAIATGLPYGYTF. In DNA, the CDR3 is TGTGCCATCGCGACAGGGCTTCCTTATGGCTACACCTTC.

This clonotype was counted ten times or more. Here the CDR3 DNA reads TGTGCCAGTAGTATATTCGAACCCTACAATGAGCAGTTCTTC. Its protein is CASSIFEPYNEQFF. The gene calls are TRBV19 and TRBJ2-1; D remains ambiguous. The CDR3 sequence is 14 residues long. V was pared by 2 bases and J by 2 bases, with 7 bases between. Germline loops: CDR1 LNHDA, CDR2 SQIVND (reference sequence).

The V gene is TRBV7-2, the J gene TRBJ1-3; D is ambiguous. V was cut by 3 bases and J by 0 bases, with 12 bases left in between. Germline V lookup: CDR1 SGHTA, CDR2 FQGNSA. The CDR3 is made up of 16 amino acids. The CDR3 coding sequence is TGTGCCAGCAGCTTCATTGGCCGTTTCTCTGGAAACACCATATATTTT. Translated: CASSFIGRFSGNTIYF.

The chain joins TRBV6-4 to TRBJ2-3, with a weak D call TRBD2 (6 bases). CDR1 and CDR2 from the germline V gene are MRHNA and SNTAGT. The CDR3 is 15 amino acids. Trimming left V 3 bases short and J 1 base short, with 11 bases between. The CDR3 region has the DNA TGTGCCAGCAGTGAAGCCGGCGGGGGCACAGATACGCAGTATTTT. This gives the protein CASSEAGGGTDTQYF.

The chain uses TRBV5-1 and TRBJ2-5, with unresolved D. CDR3 length equals 15 residues. Germline-derived CDR1 and CDR2 are SGHRS and YFSETQ. V was pared by 0 bases and J by 2 bases, with 11 bases between. Written as DNA, the CDR3 is TGCGCCAGCAGCTTGGTAGATTTTCCGCAAGAGACCCAGTACTTC. Translated, it gives CASSLVDFPQETQYF. Drawing the rest from reference TRBV5-1 and TRBJ2-5, the complete variable domain is KAGVTQTPRYLIKTRGQQVTLSCSPISGHRSVSWYQQTPGQGLQFLFEYFSETQRNKGNFPGRFSGRQFSNSRSEMNVSTLELGDSALYLCASSLVDFPQETQYFGPGTRLLVL.